This T cell receptor (beta chain) emerged from a study of cytomegalovirus exposure and HLA in healthy donors. TCRdb keeps only in-frame clones here, not all; method: immunoSEQ multiplex PCR. The table records fewer than 130,000 clones, 88% of them present only once. The sequencing input was PBMCs. This sequence originates from a woman aged 25 to 39 in good health and CMV-seropositive.

Written as DNA, the CDR3 is TGCGCCAGCAGCCAGGGGGCGGGACAGGGAGTCACGTACTTC. Amino acids: CASSQGAGQGVTYF. This chain joins TRBV4-3 and TRBJ2-7; 9 bases agree with TRBD1. CDR3 length: 14 residues. Germline V gene lookup returns CDR1 LGHNA and CDR2 YSLEER. J lost 12 bases, V lost 3 bases, and 12 bases had no gene match.